A single sample is the source of the 26 T cell receptor beta chains below, sequenced in a study of beta chain features in type 1 diabetes. TCRB transcripts that were expressed got sequenced, as all of the isolated RNA had been reverse transcribed. Method: immunoSEQ multiplex PCR; TCRdb's copy keeps in-frame clones and lacks some. The sample holds under 950,000 clones, about 17% seen once. Specimen: naive CD4+ T cells from blood. The receptors derive from a woman under 30 in good health.

The J gene is TRBJ2-7, the V gene TRBV7-9; TRBD2 is a possible D gene (5 bases). CDR1 and CDR2 from the germline V gene are SEHNR and FQNEAQ (reference sequence). The CDR3 sequence is 14 residues long. V lost 0 bases to trimming and J lost 3 bases, with 9 bases between them. CDR3 in DNA: TGTGCCAGCAGCTTAGCGGGAGCCCTCTACGAGCAGTACTTC. As protein: CASSLAGALYEQYF.

Only a few counts were recorded for this clone. The chain is built from TRBV5-1 and TRBJ2-7, with 9 bases aligning to TRBD1. Germline assignment: CDR1 SGHRS and CDR2 YFSETQ. CDR3 length: 18 residues. With 0 bases clipped from V and 4 bases from J, the junction kept 14 bases outside the gene matches. The CDR3 region is CASSLAPGPGTGKYEQYF. The DNA for the CDR3 is TGCGCCAGCAGCTTGGCGCCCGGACCCGGGACAGGGAAATACGAGCAGTACTTC.

This chain joins TRBV6-5 and TRBJ2-3; D call uncertain. The CDR3 runs to 12 residues. Trimming took off 7 bases at V and 0 bases at J, with 5 bases between the two ends. Per the germline V gene, CDR1 is MNHEY and CDR2 is SVGAGI. The CDR3 coding sequence is TGTGCCAGCAAGGACAGCACAGATACGCAGTATTTT. It codes for CASKDSTDTQYF.

This rearrangement joins TRBV18 to TRBJ2-7; D call uncertain. CDR1 and CDR2 (germline): KGHSH, LQKENI. The CDR3 has 13 amino acids. V lost 0 bases, J lost 4 bases, and 7 bases lay in between. The CDR3 reads CASSPPYKYEQYF. CDR3 bases: TGTGCCAGCTCACCACCGTACAAATACGAGCAGTACTTC.

This clone was picked up a small number of times. The CDR3 DNA is TGTGCCACCAGCAGAGACCAGTTGTCTAGCGGGAGAAACATTCAGTACTTC. Amino acids: CATSRDQLSSGRNIQYF. V and J are TRBV15 and TRBJ2-4; 10 positions match TRBD2. J lost 6 bases, V lost 0 bases, and 8 bases had no gene match. This CDR3 is built from 17 residues. Looked up from germline, CDR1 is LNHNV and CDR2 is YYDKDF (reference sequence).

The chain combines TRBV4-2 with TRBJ2-3; TRBD2 aligns across 7 bases. The junction had 15 bases not matched to a gene; V was cut back by 0 bases and J by 6 bases. Germline CDR1 LGHNA, CDR2 YNFKEQ. The CDR3 runs to 18 residues. The CDR3 protein is CASSQELPGLAALDTQYF. In nucleotides, the CDR3 is TGTGCCAGCAGCCAAGAGCTTCCGGGGCTAGCGGCATTGGATACGCAGTATTTT.

The CDR3 DNA reads as TGTGCCAGCAGTGAGAGGGAGCAAGAGACCCAGTACTTC. This encodes CASSEREQETQYF. This rearrangement joins TRBV6-4 to TRBJ2-5; possibly TRBD2 for D (5 bases). Germline V gives CDR1 MRHNA, CDR2 SNTAGT. Trimming pared 3 bases from V and 2 bases from J, leaving 7 bases between. There are 13 residues in the CDR3.

This clone occurred a few times. The J gene is TRBJ2-1, the V gene TRBV7-2, with 10 bases aligning to TRBD2. The CDR3 has 16 amino acids. Germline V gives CDR1 SGHTA, CDR2 FQGNSA. J gave up 0 bases and V 5 bases, and 4 bases lay outside the gene matches. As DNA, the CDR3 is TGTGCCAGCAGCGCCGGACTAGCGGCCTCCTACAATGAGCAGTTCTTC. Translation: CASSAGLAASYNEQFF.

A few counts support this clone. CDR3 region: CASSLRTTSGGGEQYF. CDR3 sequence (DNA): TGCGCCAGCAGCTTGAGGACCACCTCGGGGGGTGGCGAGCAGTACTTC. The chain links TRBV5-1 to TRBJ2-7, with TRBD2 matching over 7 bases. V was pared by 1 base and J by 6 bases, with 13 bases of the junction left unmatched. Germline V gene sequence: CDR1 SGHRS, CDR2 YFSETQ. This CDR3 is 16 amino acids long. Full variable domain (rest looked up from reference TRBV5-1 and TRBJ2-7): KAGVTQTPRYLIKTRGQQVTLSCSPISGHRSVSWYQQTPGQGLQFLFEYFSETQRNKGNFPGRFSGRQFSNSRSEMNVSTLELGDSALYLCASSLRTTSGGGEQYFGPGTRLTVT.

This clone has just a few counts. This sequence joins TRBV7-9 and TRBJ2-4; 7 bases fit TRBD2. Germline V lookup: CDR1 SEHNR, CDR2 FQNEAQ (reference sequence). The CDR3 is made up of 14 amino acids. J gave up 13 bases and V 3 bases, and 12 bases lay outside the gene matches. The CDR3 loop reads CASSLSGVSGSQYF. CDR3 nucleotides: TGTGCCAGCAGCTTGAGCGGGGTATCTGGGTCCCAGTACTTC. Complete variable domain (other parts from reference TRBV7-9 and TRBJ2-4): DTGVSQNPRHKITKRGQNVTFRCDPISEHNRLYWYRQTLGQGPEFLTYFQNEAQLEKSRLLSDRFSAERPKGSFSTLEIQRTEQGDSAMYLCASSLSGVSGSQYFGAGTRLSVL.

J is TRBJ2-1 and V is TRBV5-1, with TRBD1 matching over 9 bases. J lost 7 bases, V lost 4 bases, and 9 bases had no gene match. CDR3 size: 15 residues. Germline lookup yields CDR1 SGHRS and CDR2 YFSETQ. CDR3 protein: CASSARTGDGNEQFF. The DNA of the CDR3 is TGCGCCAGCAGCGCCAGGACAGGGGATGGGAATGAGCAGTTCTTC.

This chain uses TRBV28 with TRBJ2-3; D is perhaps TRBD2 (5 bases). The CDR3 is made up of 14 amino acids. The ends were cut back, 3 bases at V and 0 bases at J, with 7 bases in the middle. Germline CDR1 MDHEN, CDR2 SYDVKM. The CDR3 sequence: CASSFRGSTDTQYF. CDR3 bases: TGTGCCAGCAGTTTTAGAGGGAGCACAGATACGCAGTATTTT.

The rearrangement joins TRBV7-9 to TRBJ2-1; D may be TRBD1 (5 bases). The CDR3 is made up of 13 amino acids. The ends were cut back, 5 bases at V and 10 bases at J, with 15 bases in the middle. The germline gives CDR1 SEHNR, CDR2 FQNEAQ (reference sequence). The chain's CDR3 is CASSTGPDLEQFF. CDR3 nucleotides: TGTGCCAGCAGCACAGGACCCGACCTAGAGCAGTTCTTC.

V and J are TRBV2 and TRBJ2-2; D perhaps matches TRBD2 (5 bases). V dropped 8 bases and J dropped 1 base, with 11 bases sitting between them. This CDR3 is 14 amino acids long. The germline CDR1 and CDR2 sequences are SNHLY and FYNNEI. CDR3 sequence (DNA): TGTGCCAGCTCAAAGCGGCTGAACACCGGGGAGCTGTTTTTT. Protein sequence: CASSKRLNTGELFF. Together with reference TRBV2 and TRBJ2-2, the CDR3 gives the full variable domain: EPEVTQTPSHQVTQMGQEVILRCVPISNHLYFYWYRQILGQKVEFLVSFYNNEISEKSEIFDDQFSVERPDGSNFTLKIRSTKLEDSAMYFCASSKRLNTGELFFGEGSRLTVL.

The chain is built from TRBV4-3 and TRBJ2-4; 8 bases align to TRBD1. The V gene end was trimmed by 1 base and the J gene end by 2 bases; junction bases not matched to a gene: 4. Germline CDR1 and CDR2: LGHNA and YSLEER. The CDR3 consists of 16 residues. In DNA form, the CDR3 reads TGCGCCAGCAGCCAAGGCGGGACAGGAACCAAAAACATTCAGTACTTC. Protein sequence: CASSQGGTGTKNIQYF.

The chain is built from TRBV27 and TRBJ2-1; 8 bases are a match to TRBD2. Trimming cost V 3 bases and J 16 bases; bases outside gene matches: 11. CDR1 is MNHEY, CDR2 SMNVEV, per germline (reference sequence). CDR3 length: 13 residues. CDR3 residues: CASSFRELAAVFF. The DNA of the CDR3 is TGTGCCAGCAGTTTTCGAGAACTAGCGGCCGTTTTCTTC.

The gene calls are TRBV2 and TRBJ2-1; D ambiguous. Between the trimmed V and J ends, which lost 3 bases and 5 bases, there was a span of 8 bases. Germline CDR1 SNHLY, CDR2 FYNNEI. This CDR3 is built from 13 residues. This CDR3 reads CASSDGYNNEQFF. CDR3 nucleotide sequence: TGTGCCAGCAGTGATGGTTATAACAATGAGCAGTTCTTC.

This clone was counted between two and nine times. V gene TRBV28 combines with J gene TRBJ2-2; 7 nucleotides match TRBD1. Germline loops: CDR1 MDHEN, CDR2 SYDVKM. The junction had 7 bases not matched to a gene; V was cut back by 6 bases and J by 6 bases. The CDR3 sequence is 14 residues long. CDR3: CASRGDSGAGELFF. CDR3 nucleotide sequence: TGTGCCAGCAGGGGGGACAGTGGTGCCGGGGAGCTGTTTTTT.

The chain joins TRBV19 to TRBJ2-1; 10 bases map to TRBD1. The CDR3 length is 16 residues. Germline assignment: CDR1 LNHDA and CDR2 SQIVND (reference sequence). V was clipped by 5 bases and J by 3 bases; unmatched bases: 7. CDR3 amino acids: CASSGYGTGDYNEQFF. For the CDR3, the DNA is TGTGCCAGTAGTGGGTACGGGACAGGGGACTACAATGAGCAGTTCTTC.

The sample holds a few counts of this clone. The chain combines TRBV7-2 with TRBJ2-2; maybe TRBD1 (5 bases). V dropped 3 bases and J dropped 6 bases, with 14 bases sitting between them. CDR1 and CDR2 (germline): SGHTA, FQGNSA. The CDR3 extends over 15 amino acids. The CDR3 DNA reads TGTGCCAGCAGCTTCAGGACAAACCCGGCCGGGGAGCTGTTTTTT. Translated: CASSFRTNPAGELFF.

This clone was recorded a few times. This chain links TRBV28 with TRBJ2-7; the D gene is possibly TRBD1 (7 bases). This CDR3 has 14 amino acids. CDR1 and CDR2 (germline): MDHEN, SYDVKM. Trimming shortened V by 5 bases and J by 3 bases, and 14 bases separated the two germline ends. For the CDR3, the DNA is TGTGCCAGCAGTCGGAGGGGGCACGGCTACGAGCAGTACTTC. It codes for CASSRRGHGYEQYF.

The J gene is TRBJ2-1, the V gene TRBV5-1; 9 nucleotides line up with TRBD1. The CDR3 length is 18 residues. Germline-derived CDR1 and CDR2 are SGHRS and YFSETQ. Trimming took 2 bases from V and 2 from J; bases not matched to a gene: 11. The CDR3 is CASSFYRGLAKTYNEQFF. CDR3 coding DNA: TGCGCCAGCAGCTTCTACAGGGGGCTAGCGAAAACCTACAATGAGCAGTTCTTC.

The chain is built from TRBV14 and TRBJ2-1; D is possibly TRBD2 (6 bases). The V end lost 1 base, the J end lost 14 bases, and 15 bases lay between the germline ends. There are 13 residues in the CDR3. Germline assignment: CDR1 SGHDN and CDR2 FVKESK. CDR3 in DNA: TGTGCCAGCAGCCAAGCGGGCGGGACGTTTAAGTTCTTC. This sequence encodes CASSQAGGTFKFF.

The chain joins TRBV4-3 to TRBJ2-7; no clear D gene. V was pared by 0 bases and J by 6 bases, with 12 bases between. CDR3 length equals 14 residues. Germline CDR1 LGHNA, CDR2 YSLEER. The CDR3 is CASSQEFGVGEQYF. CDR3 nucleotide sequence: TGCGCCAGCAGCCAAGAGTTTGGCGTTGGCGAGCAGTACTTC.

This clone has a handful of counts. This sequence joins TRBV7-9 and TRBJ1-2, with D unclear. CDR1 and CDR2 from the germline V gene are SEHNR and FQNEAQ (reference sequence). The germline V and J ends were trimmed by 5 bases and 5 bases, with 12 bases remaining between them. The CDR3 runs 13 residues. The CDR3 sequence is CASSPLTPYGYTF. CDR3 DNA: TGTGCCAGCAGCCCTCTGACTCCGTATGGCTACACCTTC. Filled out from reference TRBV7-9 and TRBJ1-2, the complete variable domain reads DTGVSQNPRHKITKRGQNVTFRCDPISEHNRLYWYRQTLGQGPEFLTYFQNEAQLEKSRLLSDRFSAERPKGSFSTLEIQRTEQGDSAMYLCASSPLTPYGYTFGSGTRLTVV.

This chain connects TRBV27 to TRBJ2-3, with D possibly matching TRBD1 (6 bases). The CDR3 is 15 amino acids. Germline assignment: CDR1 MNHEY and CDR2 SMNVEV (reference sequence). V gave up 3 bases and J gave up 2 bases, with 12 bases separating them. The CDR3 here is CASSFWGQNTDTQYF. The CDR3 DNA sequence: TGTGCCAGCAGTTTTTGGGGACAAAACACAGATACGCAGTATTTT.